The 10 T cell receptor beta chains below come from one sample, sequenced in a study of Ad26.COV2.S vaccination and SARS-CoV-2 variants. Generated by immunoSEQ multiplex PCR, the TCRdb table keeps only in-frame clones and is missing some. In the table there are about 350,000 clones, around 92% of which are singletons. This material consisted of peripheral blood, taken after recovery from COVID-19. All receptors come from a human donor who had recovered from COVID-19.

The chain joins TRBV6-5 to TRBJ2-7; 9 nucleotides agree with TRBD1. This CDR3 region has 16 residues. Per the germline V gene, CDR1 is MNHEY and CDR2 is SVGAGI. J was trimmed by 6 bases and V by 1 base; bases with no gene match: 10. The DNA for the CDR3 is TGTGCCAGCAGTTACTTCCTCCCGGGACAGGGAGCCGAGCAGTACTTC. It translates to CASSYFLPGQGAEQYF.

CDR3 DNA: TGTGCCAGCCCCGAGGCCTATAGCTATGGCTACACCTTC. It translates to CASPEAYSYGYTF. J is TRBJ1-2 and V is TRBV12-3 or TRBV12-4; D is unclear. The V and J ends lost 8 bases and 4 bases respectively, with 14 bases between them. The CDR3 loop spans 13 amino acids.

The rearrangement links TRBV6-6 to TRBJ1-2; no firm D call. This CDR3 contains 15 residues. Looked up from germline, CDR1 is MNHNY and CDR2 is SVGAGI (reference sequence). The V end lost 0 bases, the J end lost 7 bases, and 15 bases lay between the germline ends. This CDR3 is CASSYSIVDSGGYTF. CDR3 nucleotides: TGTGCCAGCAGTTACTCGATTGTTGACTCTGGTGGCTACACCTTC.

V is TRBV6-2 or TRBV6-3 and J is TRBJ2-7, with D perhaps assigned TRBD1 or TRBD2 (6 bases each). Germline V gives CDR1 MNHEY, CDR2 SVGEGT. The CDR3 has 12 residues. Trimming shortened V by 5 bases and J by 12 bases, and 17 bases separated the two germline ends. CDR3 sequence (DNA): TGTGCCAGCAGTAACCGGAGGGACATGAGGTACTTC. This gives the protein CASSNRRDMRYF.

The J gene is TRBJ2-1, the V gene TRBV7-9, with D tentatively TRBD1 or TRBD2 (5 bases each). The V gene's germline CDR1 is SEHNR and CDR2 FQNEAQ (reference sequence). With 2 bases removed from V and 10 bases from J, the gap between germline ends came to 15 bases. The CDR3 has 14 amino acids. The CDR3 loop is CASSLQINRREQFF. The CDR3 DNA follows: TGTGCCAGCAGCTTACAAATAAACAGGAGGGAGCAGTTCTTC.

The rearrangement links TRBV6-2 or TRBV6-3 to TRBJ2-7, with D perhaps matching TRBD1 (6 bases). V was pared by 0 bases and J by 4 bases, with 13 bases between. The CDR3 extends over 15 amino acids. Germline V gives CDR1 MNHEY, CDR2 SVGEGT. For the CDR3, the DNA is TGTGCCAGCAGTTACTCGGGGGCAGGCGAATACGAGCAGTACTTC. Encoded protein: CASSYSGAGEYEQYF.

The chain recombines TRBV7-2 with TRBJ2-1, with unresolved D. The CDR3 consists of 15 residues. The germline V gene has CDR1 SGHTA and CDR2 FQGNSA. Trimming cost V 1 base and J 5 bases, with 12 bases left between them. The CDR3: CASSLVFPSNNEQFF. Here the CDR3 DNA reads TGTGCCAGCAGCTTAGTGTTTCCGAGTAACAATGAGCAGTTCTTC. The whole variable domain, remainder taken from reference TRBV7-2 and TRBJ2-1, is GAGVSQSPSNKVTEKGKDVELRCDPISGHTALYWYRQSLGQGLEFLIYFQGNSAPDKSGLPSDRFSAERTGGSVSTLTIQRTQQEDSAVYLCASSLVFPSNNEQFFGPGTRLTVL.

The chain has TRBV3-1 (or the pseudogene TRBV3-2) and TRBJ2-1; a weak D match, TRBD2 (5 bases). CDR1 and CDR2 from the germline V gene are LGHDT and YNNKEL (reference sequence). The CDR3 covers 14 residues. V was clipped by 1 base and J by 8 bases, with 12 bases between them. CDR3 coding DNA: TGTGCCAGCAGCCAAGCGGCTAGCTTGGATGAGCAGTTCTTC. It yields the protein CASSQAASLDEQFF.

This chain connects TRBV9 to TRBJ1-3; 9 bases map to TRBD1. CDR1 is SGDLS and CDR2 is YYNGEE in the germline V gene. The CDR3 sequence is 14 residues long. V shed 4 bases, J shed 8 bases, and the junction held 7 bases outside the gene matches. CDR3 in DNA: TGTGCCAGCAGCTCCCACACAGGGGGCCACACCATATATTTT. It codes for CASSSHTGGHTIYF.

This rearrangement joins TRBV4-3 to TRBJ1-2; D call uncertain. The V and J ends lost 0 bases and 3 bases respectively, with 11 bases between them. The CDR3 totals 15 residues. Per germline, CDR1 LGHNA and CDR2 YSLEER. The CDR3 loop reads CASSQDRSRYYGYTF. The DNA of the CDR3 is TGCGCCAGCAGCCAAGATCGGTCCAGGTACTATGGCTACACCTTC.